The clone carrying this TCR beta chain has ten or more counts. The antigen is undetermined. This CDR3 region has 14 residues. V lost 7 bases to trimming and J lost 8 bases, with 18 bases between them. Germline V gene lookup returns CDR1 MDHEN and CDR2 SYDVKM. This entry is derived from a study of T-cell reconstitution after alpha-beta-depleted transplantation in children. Study conclusions and caveats: In some patients, recipient T cells and intrathymic progenitors surviving conditioning explained high day-60 diversity. Alpha-beta T cells about two months after transplant reportedly derived from several hundred expanded graft clones.

Unique molecular identifiers were incorporated when the TCRbeta library was constructed. TCRdb reprocessed the PCR reads via MiXCR and lists one record per CDR3 protein. In the table there are about 590,000 distinct CDR3 sequences, 13% of which are singletons. The sequence came from a male patient aged 10 to 17 who had a stem cell transplant for acute myeloid leukemia, so the T cells may come from the graft donor. The sequencing here drew on PBMCs, mostly from graft donor cells, taken 360 days after TCRalphabeta/CD19-depleted stem cell transplant. V is TRBV28 and J is TRBJ2-1; D may be TRBD1 (5 bases). CDR3 DNA sequence: TGTGCCAGCACCAAGGGGCGCAGTGGATATGAGCAGTTCTTC. Protein product: CASTKGRSGYEQFF.